The clone carrying this TCR beta chain was counted between two and nine times. This sample is drawn from a study of T cells in Graves' hyperthyroidism and ophthalmopathy. In the study overall: At initial diagnosis, before any treatment had begun, peripheral blood was obtained.

The study excluded patients with uncontrolled infection, other autoimmune disease, pregnancy or lactation. PBMCs stemmed from less than 13 ml fresh peripheral blood. With V trimmed by 2 bases and J by 8 bases, 8 bases remained unmatched. This CDR3 spans 14 amino acids. Germline CDR1 and CDR2: SGHDT and YYEEEE. The TCR beta CDR3 regions underwent amplification using RNA transcripts as the source. A set of HTBI primers served as the primers for a first-round RT-PCR of the TCR CDR3. TCRdb used MiXCR to reprocess the multiplex PCR reads, holding one entry per CDR3 protein. The sample contains under 650,000 distinct CDR3 sequences, roughly 15% of which appear only once.

Input material: blood. The sequence derives from a woman aged 25 to 39 with Graves' hyperthyroidism. V usage is TRBV5-6 and J usage is TRBJ2-3, with 7 nucleotides matching TRBD2. CDR3 loop: CASSLISAGRTQYF. The CDR3 DNA reads as TGTGCCAGCAGCTTAATCTCAGCGGGACGTACGCAGTATTTT.